This TCR beta chain was captured in a study of cytomegalovirus exposure and HLA in healthy donors. Study details: Among about 179 million T cells, an earlier analysis found 95 million to 140 million unique TCR beta sequences. General observations from the study: Confirmation was obtained in vitro that a few CMV-associated chains are specific for CMV antigens.

Germline CDR1 SNHLY, CDR2 FYNNEI. This CDR3 is 17 amino acids long. The ends were cut back, 2 bases at V and 2 bases at J, with 13 bases in the middle. This clone occurred once. As yet, its antigen is unknown. PCR used 60 Vbeta primers and 13 Jbeta primers. Generated by immunoSEQ multiplex PCR, the TCRdb table keeps only in-frame clones and is missing some. This sample carries some 180,000 clones, about 9% of them seen once, and the ten largest clones take 1% to 1.5%. The chain recombines TRBV2 with TRBJ2-6; the D gene is possibly TRBD1 (5 bases). This sequence was found in a woman aged 30 to 39 in good health and CMV-seropositive. Sequences were obtained from PBMCs. CDR3 coding DNA: TGTGCCAGCAGTGAACCGAAGGGGCGCCCTGGGGCCAACGTCCTGACTTTC. Its translation: CASSEPKGRPGANVLTF.